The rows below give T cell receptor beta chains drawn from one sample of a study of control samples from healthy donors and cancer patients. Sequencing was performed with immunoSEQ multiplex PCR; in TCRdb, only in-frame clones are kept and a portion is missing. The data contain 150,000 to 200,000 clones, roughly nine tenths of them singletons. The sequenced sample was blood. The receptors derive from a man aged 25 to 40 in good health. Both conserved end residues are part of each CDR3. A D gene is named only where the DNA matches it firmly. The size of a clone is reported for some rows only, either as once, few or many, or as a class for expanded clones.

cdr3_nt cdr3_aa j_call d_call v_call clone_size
TGTGCCAGCTCACCCATAGCGGGGGGGTTATACAATGAGCAGTTCTTC CASSPIAGGLYNEQFF TRBJ2-1 TRBD2 TRBV18 once
TGCGCCAGCAGCATGCGACAGAGCAGCTATGAGCAGTTCTTC CASSMRQSSYEQFF TRBJ2-1 NA TRBV5-1 once
TGTGCGATCAATGATGGCTACACCTTC CAINDGYTF TRBJ1-2 NA TRBV7-9 NA
TGTGCCAGCAGCTTCGGGACAAATCAGCCCCAGCATTTT CASSFGTNQPQHF TRBJ1-5 NA TRBV5-6 NA
TGTGCCAGCAGCCGCAAAGGGACTCCACAGTTCGGGGAGCTGTTTTTT CASSRKGTPQFGELFF TRBJ2-2 NA TRBV3-1/TRBV3-2 NA
TGTGCCAGCGGGGGGGGACAGGGACGGAATCAGCCCCAGCATTTT CASGGGQGRNQPQHF TRBJ1-5 TRBD1 TRBV2 NA
TGTGCCAGCAGTTTATCCGGGACAGGGTCTGGCTACACCTTC CASSLSGTGSGYTF TRBJ1-2 TRBD1 TRBV28 NA
TGTGCCAGCAGTACTGGAGGATATGGCTACACCTTC CASSTGGYGYTF TRBJ1-2 NA TRBV6-2/TRBV6-3 once
TGTGCCAGCAGCTCACACAGGGTCGTACGGACTGAAGCTTTCTTT CASSSHRVVRTEAFF TRBJ1-1 NA TRBV7-2 NA
TGCGCCAGCAGCCAGCAGGGACAGTCTATAGACATTCAGTACTTC CASSQQGQSIDIQYF TRBJ2-4 TRBD1 TRBV4-3 NA
TGTGCCAGCAGCACCATGACAGGGCGTAACTATGGCTACACCTTC CASSTMTGRNYGYTF TRBJ1-2 TRBD1 TRBV13 NA
TGCGCCAGCAGCCAATTCGGCGGGACTAGCGCCGTCTACGAGCAGTACTTC CASSQFGGTSAVYEQYF TRBJ2-7 TRBD2 TRBV4-1 NA
TGTGCCACCAGCAGACGACAGGGACTAAGAGATACGCAGTATTTT CATSRRQGLRDTQYF TRBJ2-3 NA TRBV15 once
TGTGCCAGCAGGCCGGGGGCGGGCCACTACAATGAGCAGTTCTTC CASRPGAGHYNEQFF TRBJ2-1 NA TRBV7-9 NA
TGTGCCAGCAGCCCCGGGGGGGCTTGGAGCACTGAAGCTTTCTTT CASSPGGAWSTEAFF TRBJ1-1 NA TRBV7-2 NA
TGCGCCAGCAGTCAATGTGACAGGGGCACAGATACGCAGTATTTT CASSQCDRGTDTQYF TRBJ2-3 TRBD1 TRBV23-1 NA
TGTGCCAGCAGCCAACAAATTCTTAGCAATCAGCCCCAGCATTTT CASSQQILSNQPQHF TRBJ1-5 NA TRBV5-5 NA
TGTGCCACCGGGGTGTTGGGATCTCGGCTGTTTTTT CATGVLGSRLFF TRBJ1-4 NA TRBV12-3/TRBV12-4 NA
TGTGCCACCTGTAGGGCCATCGGACCCTACCCCGAGCAGTACTTC CATCRAIGPYPEQYF TRBJ2-7 NA TRBV6-5 NA
TGTGCCAGCAGCTCACTACATAACAGGGATGGTAACACTGAAGCTTTCTTT CASSSLHNRDGNTEAFF TRBJ1-1 NA TRBV12-1 few
TGCGCCAGCAGCTTGGGACCGTCCGTACACTTT CASSLGPSVHF TRBJ1-6 NA TRBV5-1 NA
TGTGCCAGCTCACCACCCCTCTCCTACGAGCAGTACTTC CASSPPLSYEQYF TRBJ2-7 NA TRBV18 NA
TGTGCCACCAGCAGAGATCCCAGGACAGGGGCTGAAGCTTTCTTT CATSRDPRTGAEAFF TRBJ1-1 TRBD1 TRBV15 NA
TGTGCCAGCAAGTCAGGGAAAAATTCACCCCTCCACTTT CASKSGKNSPLHF TRBJ1-6 NA TRBV2 NA
TGTGCCAGCTCACCACTGGACAGCTCCTACGAGCAGTACTTC CASSPLDSSYEQYF TRBJ2-7 NA TRBV18 NA
TGTGCTGCAAGTCGTAGGGTTAGCACAGATACGCAGTATTTT CAASRRVSTDTQYF TRBJ2-3 NA TRBV6-5 NA
TGTGCCAGCAGTGACCGTCTAGGGGAAGTATCCTACGAGCAGTACTTC CASSDRLGEVSYEQYF TRBJ2-7 NA TRBV6-4 NA
TGTGCCAGCAGTTTAAAGCTCCCCAATGAGCAGTTCTTC CASSLKLPNEQFF TRBJ2-1 NA TRBV12-3/TRBV12-4 NA
TGTGCCAGCAGCTTCGGGACAGGGTCTTCACGCTACACCTTC CASSFGTGSSRYTF TRBJ1-2 TRBD1 TRBV7-2 NA
TGCGCCAGCAGCGGCGGGGGCTCACCCCTCCACTTT CASSGGGSPLHF TRBJ1-6 NA TRBV5-1 once
TGTGCCAGCAGCACCCCGCGGAGGACTACTGGCTCTGGAAACACCATATATTTT CASSTPRRTTGSGNTIYF TRBJ1-3 NA TRBV6-2/TRBV6-3 NA
TGTGCCAGCAGTCGGGACAGCCTGAACACTGAAGCTTTCTTT CASSRDSLNTEAFF TRBJ1-1 TRBD1 TRBV6-5 NA
TGTGCCAGCAGCATAGCGGGGGGGCTCCGAGAGACCCAGTACTTC CASSIAGGLRETQYF TRBJ2-5 TRBD2 TRBV9 NA